Described below is a single TCR beta chain sequence and its context. The source of the sample is a study of control samples from healthy donors and cancer patients. Germline CDR1 is SNHLY and CDR2 is FYNNEI. The CDR3 is 13 residues long. The V gene lost 5 bases and the J gene lost 4 bases, with 10 bases spanning the gap. Using immunoSEQ multiplex PCR, the repertoire was profiled, and TCRdb retains in-frame clones only, with some absent. The sample yields roughly 150,000 clones, around 88% seen once. This rearrangement joins TRBV2 to TRBJ2-3; possibly TRBD2 for D (6 bases). Sequencing was performed on blood. The clonotype comes from a young man in good health. CDR3 in DNA: TGTGCCAGCAGTCGGGGGTACTCAGATACGCAGTATTTT. As protein: CASSRGYSDTQYF.